Listed below are T cell receptor beta chains from one sample, sequenced in a study of OX40 agonist ivuxolimab in advanced cancers. Libraries were prepared by immunoSEQ multiplex PCR; TCRdb keeps only in-frame clonotypes and omits some of them. The sample includes 20,000 to 25,000 clones, roughly 90% of them seen just once. The source material was CD4+ or CD8+ T cells sorted from blood, sampled in a trial of the OX40 agonist ivuxolimab. The source is an adult with an advanced solid tumor such as melanoma, head and neck, liver or kidney cancer. The CDR3 runs from the conserved cysteine through the conserved F or W. D genes are given only for firm matches. A row's size may be missing; if present it is once, few, many or a size class.

j_call d_call clone_size v_call cdr3_aa cdr3_nt
TRBJ1-2 . . TRBV11-2 CASSLVGWWTEPNYGYTF TGTGCCAGCAGCTTAGTGGGGTGGTGGACAGAACCTAACTATGGCTACACCTTC
TRBJ2-3 . . TRBV9 CASSVSQKIQSSTDTQYF TGTGCCAGCAGCGTATCTCAGAAGATACAATCTAGCACAGATACGCAGTATTTT
TRBJ2-2 . . TRBV7-2 CASSGTPLANTGELFF TGTGCCAGCAGCGGGACGCCGCTTGCGAACACCGGGGAGCTGTTTTTT
TRBJ2-1 TRBD2 . TRBV11-3 CASSPRASGRAAGNEQFF TGTGCTAGCAGCCCCCGGGCTAGCGGGAGGGCAGCTGGGAATGAGCAGTTCTTC
TRBJ2-5 TRBD2 . TRBV4-3 CASSQDRRTSGRETQYF TGCGCCAGCAGCCAAGATAGGCGGACTAGCGGGAGAGAGACCCAGTACTTC
TRBJ2-7 TRBD2 . TRBV4-3 CASSQSTSGASYEQYF TGCGCCAGCAGCCAAAGCACTAGCGGAGCCTCCTACGAGCAGTACTTC
TRBJ1-2 . once TRBV7-2 CASRAGGLYGYTF TGTGCCAGCAGGGCGGGGGGCCTCTATGGCTACACCTTC
TRBJ2-1 TRBD1 once TRBV4-1 CASSQQTGDNEQFF TGCGCCAGCAGCCAGCAAACAGGGGACAATGAGCAGTTCTTC
TRBJ2-7 . . TRBV11-2 CASSLGTGGTLSYEQYF TGTGCCAGCAGCTTAGGAACGGGGGGCACCCTCTCCTACGAGCAGTACTTC
TRBJ2-2 . . TRBV2 CAIDVLGGTGELFF TGTGCCATCGATGTCCTGGGTGGCACCGGGGAGCTGTTTTTT
TRBJ2-7 TRBD2 . TRBV5-1 CASSQTSGSYEQYF TGCGCCAGCAGCCAGACTAGCGGGAGCTACGAGCAGTACTTC
TRBJ2-7 TRBD2 . TRBV4-1 CASSQDPLTSGISYEQYF TGCGCCAGCAGCCAAGATCCCCTAACTAGCGGGATCTCCTACGAGCAGTACTTC
TRBJ1-1 . few TRBV27 CASQGGGTEAFF TGTGCCAGCCAGGGTGGTGGGACTGAAGCTTTCTTT
TRBJ2-7 TRBD1 . TRBV4-1 CASSPGQGDSYEQYF TGCGCCAGCAGCCCTGGACAGGGGGATTCCTACGAGCAGTACTTC
TRBJ1-2 . medium-sized TRBV27 CASSLGLGDGYTF TGTGCCAGCAGTTTAGGACTTGGAGACGGCTACACCTTC
TRBJ2-1 TRBD1 . TRBV6-1 CASREGTGGSYNEQFF TGTGCCAGCAGGGAAGGTACAGGGGGCTCCTACAATGAGCAGTTCTTC
TRBJ1-5 . . TRBV6-5 CASTPAGTVEGAQHF TGTGCCAGCACCCCCGCCGGGACCGTCGAGGGAGCCCAGCATTTT
TRBJ1-5 . . TRBV7-9 CASSLGQTYQPQHF TGTGCCAGCAGCCTAGGACAGACCTATCAGCCCCAGCATTTT
TRBJ2-7 . . TRBV10-1 CASSHASSSYEQYF TGCGCCAGCAGTCACGCGTCAAGCTCCTACGAGCAGTACTTC
TRBJ2-3 TRBD2 . TRBV6-5 CASSYSTSGTDTQYF TGTGCCAGCAGTTACTCGACTAGCGGCACAGATACGCAGTATTTT
TRBJ1-2 . . TRBV7-2 CASSLDQGWDYGYTF TGTGCCAGCAGCTTAGACCAGGGGTGGGACTATGGCTACACCTTC
TRBJ1-2 TRBD1 . TRBV29-1 CSVEERDREKGGYGYTF TGCAGCGTTGAAGAGCGGGACAGGGAGAAAGGAGGCTATGGCTACACCTTC
TRBJ2-7 . . TRBV7-9 CASSSTGIWHEQYF TGTGCCAGCAGCTCAACAGGGATTTGGCACGAGCAGTACTTC
TRBJ2-3 TRBD2 . TRBV7-9 CASSWRRGASGGPSDTQYF TGTGCCAGCAGCTGGAGGAGAGGGGCTAGCGGGGGCCCGTCGGATACGCAGTATTTT
TRBJ1-2 TRBD1 . TRBV5-1 CASSEDRANRNYGYTF TGCGCCAGCAGCGAGGACAGGGCTAATCGAAACTATGGCTACACCTTC
TRBJ1-1 . . TRBV14 CASSQEAGAKSYLNTEAFF TGTGCCAGCAGCCAAGAGGCTGGCGCGAAGAGTTACTTGAACACTGAAGCTTTCTTT
TRBJ1-5 . . TRBV4-1 CASSQEGGASSNQPQHF TGCGCCAGCAGCCAAGAGGGGGGGGCATCGAGCAATCAGCCCCAGCATTTT
TRBJ1-1 . . TRBV12-5 CASGLMPETDTEAFF TGTGCTAGTGGTTTGATGCCCGAGACAGACACTGAAGCTTTCTTT
TRBJ2-7 . . TRBV6-5 CASSDRGAYEQYF TGTGCCAGCAGTGACCGCGGGGCCTACGAGCAGTACTTC
TRBJ2-3 . . TRBV4-3 CASSQGNTDTQYF TGCGCCAGCAGCCAGGGCAACACAGATACGCAGTATTTT
TRBJ1-1 . . TRBV10-3 CAITGGINTEAFF TGTGCCATCACCGGAGGCATTAACACTGAAGCTTTCTTT
TRBJ2-1 TRBD2 . TRBV7-9 CASSRVAGGAYNEQFF TGTGCCAGCAGCCGAGTAGCGGGAGGGGCCTACAATGAGCAGTTCTTC
TRBJ1-6 . . TRBV5-4 CAGGQGRDNSPLHF TGTGCCGGAGGACAAGGGCGAGATAATTCACCCCTCCACTTT
TRBJ2-1 . . TRBV7-2 CASSLVWQAIYNEQFF TGTGCCAGCAGCTTAGTTTGGCAGGCAATCTACAATGAGCAGTTCTTC
TRBJ2-1 . . TRBV5-4 CASSLKGMGGNEQFF TGTGCCAGCAGCTTGAAAGGGATGGGCGGGAATGAGCAGTTCTTC
TRBJ2-1 . . TRBV27 CASSVLGTPYNEQFF TGTGCCAGCAGTGTATTAGGGACACCCTACAATGAGCAGTTCTTC
TRBJ2-7 TRBD1 . TRBV10-1 CASSEGDREVLPQYF TGCGCCAGCAGTGAGGGGGACAGGGAGGTACTCCCCCAGTACTTC
TRBJ2-2 . . TRBV4-1 CASSQVGREGILNTGELFF TGCGCCAGCAGCCAAGTCGGAAGGGAAGGGATACTGAACACCGGGGAGCTGTTTTTT
TRBJ2-1 TRBD2 . TRBV9 CASSDPTSGSSYNEQFF TGTGCCAGCAGCGACCCCACTAGCGGTAGCTCCTACAATGAGCAGTTCTTC